Included here is one TCR beta chain sequence, with context. The V gene lost 0 bases and the J gene lost 3 bases, with 7 bases spanning the gap. Germline CDR1 is SGHRS and CDR2 is YFSETQ. This CDR3 is 15 amino acids long. The sample originates from a study of blood T cell repertoires in COVID-19. Profiling relied on immunoSEQ multiplex PCR, and the TCRdb table lists in-frame clones only, not all of them. The top ten hold around 2.1% of the sample, which has about 400,000 clones, roughly 86% seen once. Participant-given clinical history determined each cohort assignment. Material: PBMCs or T cells enriched from blood (not recorded which). The chain links TRBV5-1 to TRBJ2-6; D ambiguous. This clonotype was sampled from a middle-aged woman with acute COVID-19. CDR3 region: CASSLGPYGANVLTF. The CDR3, as DNA: TGCGCCAGCAGCTTGGGGCCTTATGGGGCCAACGTCCTGACTTTC.